This is a list of T cell receptor beta chains from one sample in a study of T cells in localized non-small cell lung cancer. Clones were read by immunoSEQ multiplex PCR, and TCRdb kept only the in-frame ones, dropping some. The sample lists some 85,000 clones, around 82% occurring once. The sample here was PBMCs, taken before any cancer treatment. All receptors come from a man aged 35 to 69 with stage II squamous cell lung carcinoma. Both conserved end residues are part of each CDR3. D genes are given only for firm matches. Clone size is shown for a subset of rows, as once, few, many or a class of expanded clone.

-,TRBV15,TRBJ2-7,-,CATSIRLRTYEQYF,TGTGCCACCAGCATCCGGTTAAGGACCTACGAGCAGTACTTC
once,TRBV9,TRBJ1-6,-,CASSDPLGERGSPLHF,TGTGCCAGCAGCGACCCCTTAGGGGAGCGTGGATCACCCCTCCACTTT
-,TRBV6-1,TRBJ2-1,-,CASSLETIYNEQFF,TGTGCCAGCAGTTTGGAGACCATCTACAATGAGCAGTTCTTC
-,TRBV7-8,TRBJ2-7,-,CASSFQGTTYEQYF,TGTGCCAGCAGCTTTCAGGGGACCACCTACGAGCAGTACTTC
-,TRBV7-2,TRBJ1-5,-,CASRFDRFNQPQHF,TGTGCCAGCAGATTCGACAGGTTCAATCAGCCCCAGCATTTT
few,TRBV30,TRBJ1-1,-,CAWSEGTHTEAFF,TGTGCCTGGAGTGAAGGGACACACACTGAAGCTTTCTTT
few,TRBV30,TRBJ1-5,TRBD1,CAWSTTGGNQPQHF,TGTGCCTGGAGTACTACAGGGGGCAATCAGCCCCAGCATTTT
medium-sized,TRBV6-5,TRBJ2-2,-,CASKSRRNTGELFF,TGTGCCAGCAAATCCCGAAGAAACACCGGGGAGCTGTTTTTT
few,TRBV29-1,TRBJ1-2,-,CSVEDRNGRYTF,TGCAGCGTTGAAGATCGCAATGGGCGCTACACCTTC
-,TRBV28,TRBJ1-5,-,CASSSDSPDGSNQPQHF,TGTGCCAGCAGTTCAGATTCCCCGGACGGTAGCAATCAGCCCCAGCATTTT
-,TRBV11-3,TRBJ1-1,-,CASSLDSGTNTEAFF,TGTGCCAGCAGCTTAGATTCTGGGACTAACACTGAAGCTTTCTTT
-,TRBV10-3,TRBJ2-2,-,CAIRKQGLNTGELFF,TGTGCCATCAGAAAACAGGGATTGAACACCGGGGAGCTGTTTTTT
-,TRBV6-5,TRBJ1-5,-,CASSYRGGQPQHF,TGTGCCAGCAGTTATCGGGGAGGACAGCCCCAGCATTTT
-,TRBV5-4,TRBJ1-1,-,CASSLNREVNTEAFF,TGTGCCAGCAGCTTGAACAGAGAAGTGAACACTGAAGCTTTCTTT
-,TRBV7-6,TRBJ2-2,-,CASSLAGAGNTGELFF,TGTGCCAGCAGCTTAGCGGGAGCGGGCAACACCGGGGAGCTGTTTTTT
-,TRBV5-4,TRBJ2-6,-,CASSPAPGANVLTF,TGTGCCAGCAGCCCAGCCCCTGGGGCCAACGTCCTGACTTTC
-,TRBV7-3,TRBJ2-7,TRBD2,CASSLASGSYEQYF,TGTGCCAGCAGCTTGGCTAGCGGGAGCTACGAGCAGTACTTC
once,TRBV5-1,TRBJ2-7,-,CASSLLQGGHEQYF,TGCGCCAGCAGCTTGCTTCAGGGAGGCCACGAGCAGTACTTC
-,TRBV18,TRBJ1-5,-,CASSPSNQPQHF,TGTGCCAGCTCACCTTCGAATCAGCCCCAGCATTTT
once,TRBV5-4,TRBJ2-1,-,CASSLGTSSYNEQFF,TGTGCCAGCAGCTTGGGTACTAGCTCCTACAATGAGCAGTTCTTC
-,TRBV28,TRBJ2-5,-,CAGGGRGNQETQYF,TGTGCCGGGGGAGGAAGGGGAAACCAAGAGACCCAGTACTTC
-,TRBV19,TRBJ1-1,-,CASKSLPDRNTEAFF,TGTGCCAGTAAAAGCCTTCCGGACAGGAACACTGAAGCTTTCTTT
-,TRBV4-3,TRBJ1-5,-,CASSQDMGGGQPQHF,TGCGCCAGCAGCCAAGATATGGGGGGCGGTCAGCCCCAGCATTTT
-,TRBV30,TRBJ2-3,TRBD1,CARGQVNADTQYF,TGTGCCCGTGGACAGGTTAACGCAGATACGCAGTATTTT
-,TRBV15,TRBJ2-7,-,CATSRDPGHEQYF,TGTGCCACCAGCAGAGATCCGGGGCACGAGCAGTACTTC
-,TRBV29-1,TRBJ1-4,TRBD1,CSVEGIQGGVEKLFF,TGCAGCGTTGAAGGGATCCAGGGGGGTGTGGAAAAACTGTTTTTT